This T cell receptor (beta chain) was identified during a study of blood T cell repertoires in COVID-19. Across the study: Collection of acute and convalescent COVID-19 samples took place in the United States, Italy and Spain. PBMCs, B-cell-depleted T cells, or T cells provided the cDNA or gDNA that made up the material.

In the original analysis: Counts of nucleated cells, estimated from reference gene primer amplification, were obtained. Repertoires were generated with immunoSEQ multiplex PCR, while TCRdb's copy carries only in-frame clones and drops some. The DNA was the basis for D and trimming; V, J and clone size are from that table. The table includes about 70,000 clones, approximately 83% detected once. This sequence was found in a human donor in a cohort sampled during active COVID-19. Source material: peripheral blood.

CDR3 protein: CASRGQGRAGELFF. The DNA of the CDR3 is TGTGCCAGCAGGGGACAGGGTAGAGCCGGGGAGCTGTTTTTT. The chain has TRBV2 and TRBJ2-2, with TRBD1 identical over 9 bases. The CDR3 totals 14 residues. Losses at the gene ends were 6 bases for V and 6 bases for J; bases not matched to a gene: 5. Germline lookup yields CDR1 SNHLY and CDR2 FYNNEI. Combining the CDR3 with reference TRBV2 and TRBJ2-2 gives the whole variable domain EPEVTQTPSHQVTQMGQEVILRCVPISNHLYFYWYRQILGQKVEFLVSFYNNEISEKSEIFDDQFSVERPDGSNFTLKIRSTKLEDSAMYFCASRGQGRAGELFFGEGSRLTVL.